This T cell receptor (beta chain) came from a study of T cells after yellow fever vaccination. Study outcomes and limitations: Abundant clonotypes from the bulk population could get into FACS-sorted repertoires as contaminants. Clonotypes appearing in both CD4 and CD8 compartments existed, and their share was small.

In regard to this clonotype: The antigen is not known.

TCRdb reprocessed the 5' RACE reads via MiXCR and lists one record per CDR3 protein. Found here are some 150,000 distinct CDR3 sequences, 5% to 7.5% of them singletons; the top ten hold approximately 0.64%. V lost 0 bases, J lost 6 bases, and 14 bases lay in between. The CDR3 runs to 14 residues. The V gene's germline CDR1 is SQVTM and CDR2 ANQGSEA. This specimen consisted of CD4+ T cells sorted from PBMCs, obtained 10 days after the yellow fever booster vaccination. This TCR was recovered from a man aged 25 to 40 who received the YFV17D yellow fever vaccine. This chain links TRBV29-1 with TRBJ2-5; D may match TRBD1 or TRBD2 (6 bases each). The CDR3 is CSVEDLRGEKTQYF. The CDR3, as DNA: TGCAGCGTTGAAGATCTTAGGGGGGAGAAGACCCAGTACTTC.